The rows below give T cell receptor beta chains drawn from one sample of a study of neurological immune-mediated disorders. TCRdb redid the calling of the 5' RACE reads with MiXCR, one entry per CDR3 protein. The table lists around 130,000 distinct CDR3 sequences, roughly 3.2% of them singletons, with around 1.4% in the top ten. Input material: PBMCs. These receptors all stem from a woman in her twenties or thirties with multiple sclerosis. CDR3s include the opening cysteine and the closing phenylalanine or tryptophan. The order of the fields is V gene, CDR3 length, clone size, J gene, D gene, CDR3 protein, CDR3 DNA. The D gene is left open where the match is weak. Clone size reads once, few, many, or a class if the clone is expanded.

TRBV5-1	12	many	TRBJ2-2	-	CASSLFAGELFF	TGCGCCAGCAGCTTGTTCGCCGGGGAGCTGTTTTTT
TRBV5-6	14	many	TRBJ2-1	-	CASSPDAGRNEQFF	TGTGCCAGCAGCCCAGATGCGGGCCGGAATGAGCAGTTCTTC
TRBV20-1	13	many	TRBJ1-3	-	CSARGGAGNTIYF	TGCAGTGCCCGGGGGGGAGCCGGAAACACCATATATTTT
TRBV7-9	12	many	TRBJ2-1	-	CASSLERTVQFF	TGTGCCAGCAGCCTAGAACGGACAGTGCAGTTCTTC
TRBV7-2	15	many	TRBJ2-1	TRBD2	CASSYLAGGGNEQFF	TGTGCCAGCAGCTACCTAGCGGGAGGGGGCAATGAGCAGTTCTTC
TRBV20-1	10	many	TRBJ1-2	-	CSASRDGYTF	TGCAGTGCTAGTCGGGATGGCTACACCTTC
TRBV5-5	17	many	TRBJ2-4	TRBD1	CASSLRGDRVAQNIQYF	TGTGCCAGCAGCCTAAGGGGGGACAGGGTGGCCCAAAACATTCAGTACTTC
TRBV7-8	16	many	TRBJ2-2	TRBD1	CASSSSLGQGAGELFF	TGTGCCAGCAGCTCGTCTTTAGGTCAGGGGGCCGGGGAGCTGTTTTTT
TRBV5-6	14	many	TRBJ2-7	-	CASSSPGSFGEQYF	TGTGCCAGCAGCTCACCGGGCTCATTCGGGGAGCAGTACTTC
TRBV20-1	10	many	TRBJ2-5	-	CSATRQTQYF	TGCAGTGCGACCCGGCAGACCCAGTACTTC
TRBV5-6	16	many	TRBJ2-7	TRBD2	CASSSPGTSGSYEQYF	TGTGCCAGCAGCTCCCCCGGGACTAGCGGGTCCTACGAGCAGTACTTC
TRBV3-1	14	many	TRBJ2-7	-	CASSQFMVFHEQYF	TGTGCCAGCAGCCAATTTATGGTTTTCCACGAGCAGTACTTC